This note documents a single T cell receptor (beta chain) sequence. This sample was included in a study of cytomegalovirus exposure and HLA in healthy donors. The data were produced by immunoSEQ multiplex PCR, yet TCRdb's version contains in-frame clones alone and is incomplete. This sample yields some 250,000 clones, of which more than 75% are seen a single time; less than 1.5% belongs to the top ten. This CDR3 comprises 15 residues. The germline CDR1 and CDR2 sequences are SGHVS and FQNEAQ. The V segment lost 2 bases and the J segment 15 bases; nucleotides outside the gene matches: 15. The TCR originated in a woman under 40 in good health and CMV-seropositive. V is TRBV7-8 and J is TRBJ2-1; the match to TRBD2 covers 8 bases. Sequenced material: PBMCs. CDR3 protein: CASSLLRVTAGVGFF. In DNA, the CDR3 is TGTGCCAGCAGCTTACTTCGGGTTACAGCGGGAGTCGGGTTCTTC. The full variable domain, in which reference TRBV7-8 and TRBJ2-1 provide the parts outside the CDR3, is GAGVSQSPRYKVAKRGQDVALRCDPISGHVSLFWYQQALGQGPEFLTYFQNEAQLDKSGLPSDRFFAERPEGSVSTLKIQRTQQEDSAVYLCASSLLRVTAGVGFFGPGTRLTVL.